Presented here are 9 T cell receptor beta chains from one specimen sequenced in a study of memory CD4+ T cells and cytomegalovirus serostatus. Only in-frame clones appear in the TCRdb table, and some are missing; sequencing was by immunoSEQ multiplex PCR. This table has around 53,000 clones, about four fifths appearing once. Single viable CD3+CD4+CD8-CD45RO+ cells were sorted as the memory CD4+ T cells. The sequencing sample was made of memory CD4+ T cells from blood. These receptors were taken from an adult in good health and CMV-seropositive.

This rearrangement joins TRBV4-3 to TRBJ1-5, with D perhaps matching TRBD1 (6 bases). V was trimmed by 1 base and J by 9 bases, leaving 13 bases between them. CDR3 size: 14 residues. Germline V lookup: CDR1 LGHNA, CDR2 YSLEER. The CDR3 sequence is CASSQGQVGRPQHF. The CDR3 nucleotides are TGCGCCAGCAGCCAAGGACAGGTTGGTCGGCCCCAGCATTTT.

The rearrangement uses TRBV27 and TRBJ2-5, with D perhaps being TRBD1 or TRBD2 (5 bases each). Germline loops: CDR1 MNHEY, CDR2 SMNVEV (reference sequence). The CDR3 totals 17 residues. The V and J ends lost 2 bases and 4 bases respectively, with 20 bases between them. CDR3 nucleotides: TGTGCCAGCAGTTTAAAGGCTTCGGGGACCCTTGGAGAGACCCAGTACTTC. Translating it yields CASSLKASGTLGETQYF.

This chain joins TRBV14 and TRBJ2-7, with D hard to call. There are 12 residues in the CDR3. V was shortened by 1 base and J by 5 bases, with 6 bases between the two germline ends. Germline-derived CDR1 and CDR2 are SGHDN and FVKESK. The CDR3, as DNA: TGTGCCAGCAGCCAAGGCTGGAACGAGCAGTACTTC. Protein product: CASSQGWNEQYF.

The sample holds one count of this clone. This sequence joins TRBV6-1 and TRBJ1-1; 7 positions match TRBD1. Germline V lookup: CDR1 MNHNS, CDR2 SASEGT. The CDR3 runs to 15 residues. Unmatched junction bases numbered 15, after V lost 6 bases and J lost 8 bases. In nucleotides, the CDR3 is TGTGCCAGCAGACTCAGACAGGGACGGGGATCGGAAGCTTTCTTT. It codes for CASRLRQGRGSEAFF.

CDR3 residues: CASSLAGTRNTGELFF. The CDR3 DNA reads TGCGCCAGCAGCTTGGCCGGGACCAGAAACACCGGGGAGCTGTTTTTT. The V gene is TRBV5-1, the J gene TRBJ2-2; tentatively, D is TRBD1 or TRBD2 (5 bases each). Germline V gene sequence: CDR1 SGHRS, CDR2 YFSETQ. The CDR3 has 16 residues. With 0 bases removed from V and 2 bases from J, the gap between germline ends came to 11 bases.

The rearrangement uses TRBV7-2 and TRBJ2-1; 12 bases line up with TRBD2. The CDR3 has 18 residues. Germline loops: CDR1 SGHTA, CDR2 FQGNSA. Trimming removed 2 bases from V and 0 bases from J; junction bases left unmatched: 5. The CDR3 DNA reads TGTGCCAGCAGCTTACTAGCGGGAGGGCCGGGCTCCTACAATGAGCAGTTCTTC. Protein sequence: CASSLLAGGPGSYNEQFF.

This chain links TRBV19 with TRBJ1-3, with D unclear. The ends were cut back, 7 bases at V and 1 base at J, with 11 bases in the middle. Germline V gives CDR1 LNHDA, CDR2 SQIVND (reference sequence). The CDR3 sequence is 14 residues long. CDR3 nucleotide sequence: TGTGCCAGTAAGGTAGGCTCGTCTGGAAACACCATATATTTT. Encoded protein: CASKVGSSGNTIYF.

Only one count was recorded for this clone. The chain links TRBV6-6 to TRBJ1-6, with TRBD1 identical over 8 bases. Germline values: CDR1 MNHNY, CDR2 SVGAGI (reference sequence). The CDR3 consists of 14 residues. J gave up 9 bases and V 6 bases, and 7 bases lay outside the gene matches. The CDR3 protein is CASRTGQGSSPLHF. For the CDR3, the DNA is TGTGCCAGCAGGACCGGACAGGGTAGTTCACCCCTCCACTTT.

CDR3 amino acids: CASSFQPNQPQHF. In nucleotides, the CDR3 is TGTGCCAGCAGTTTCCAACCCAATCAGCCCCAGCATTTT. The gene calls are TRBV27 and TRBJ1-5; unclear D gene. The germline V gene encodes CDR1 MNHEY and CDR2 SMNVEV (reference sequence). V gave up 3 bases and J gave up 3 bases, with 6 bases separating them. The CDR3 has 13 amino acids.